The next 21 T cell receptor beta chains were all read from a single sample in a study of identical twins. TCRdb independently ran MiXCR on the 5' RACE reads; one entry per CDR3 protein. This sample yields about 450,000 distinct CDR3 sequences, of which roughly 18% are seen a single time; about 12% belongs to the top ten. Input material: naive T cells sorted from blood. The receptor set was obtained from a man aged 45-60 years in good health.

This chain links TRBV20-1 with TRBJ1-2; 7 bases fit TRBD1. After removal of 6 bases from V and 1 base from J, the junction contained 5 bases not matched to a gene. Germline-derived CDR1 and CDR2 are DFQATT and SNEGSKA (reference sequence). This CDR3 spans 13 amino acids. CDR3 protein: CSARNRGNYGYTF. CDR3 nucleotides: TGCAGTGCAAGGAACAGGGGTAACTATGGCTACACCTTC.

Ten or more counts support this clonotype. This chain uses TRBV4-2 with TRBJ2-7, with 8 bases identical to TRBD2. There are 17 residues in the CDR3. Germline assignment: CDR1 LGHNA and CDR2 YNFKEQ. V lost 4 bases to trimming and J lost 1 base; unmatched junction nucleotides: 12. As DNA, the CDR3 is TGTGCCAGCAGCCCGGGAGGGACCGGGACCACTTCCTACGAGCAGTACTTC. Amino acids: CASSPGGTGTTSYEQYF.

The CDR3 DNA reads TGTGCCAGTAGTAGGTTCGGCGGTGCCTACGAGCAGTACTTC. This encodes CASSRFGGAYEQYF. The chain recombines TRBV19 with TRBJ2-7; no definite D call. The CDR3 covers 14 residues. Germline CDR1 and CDR2: LNHDA and SQIVND (reference sequence). The V end was cut by 4 bases, the J end by 2 bases, with 12 bases between. The full variable domain, with the rest looked up from reference TRBV19 and TRBJ2-7, is DGGITQSPKYLFRKEGQNVTLSCEQNLNHDAMYWYRQDPGQGLRLIYYSQIVNDFQKGDIAEGYSVSREKKESFPLTVTSAQKNPTAFYLCASSRFGGAYEQYFGPGTRLTVT.

This clonotype was detected a few times. The V call is TRBV27, the J call TRBJ2-3; TRBD2 matches at 14 bases. The CDR3 is made up of 17 amino acids. Per the germline V gene, CDR1 is MNHEY and CDR2 is SMNVEV (reference sequence). V shed 5 bases, J shed 5 bases, and the junction held 9 bases outside the gene matches. The CDR3 DNA reads as TGTGCCAGCAGTCAATACGGGACTAGCGGGAGTCAAGATACGCAGTATTTT. It codes for CASSQYGTSGSQDTQYF.

This clonotype was detected ten times or more. This chain uses TRBV6-1 with TRBJ2-7; possibly TRBD2 for D (6 bases). V lost 5 bases to trimming and J lost 3 bases, with 17 bases between them. This CDR3 contains 15 residues. CDR1 is MNHNS and CDR2 is SASEGT in the germline V gene. CDR3 sequence: CASSPRDPGGYEQYF. CDR3 nucleotide sequence: TGTGCCAGCAGTCCACGGGACCCCGGGGGCTACGAGCAGTACTTC.

This chain joins TRBV27 and TRBJ2-2; the match to TRBD1 covers 9 bases. This CDR3 has 16 amino acids. CDR1 and CDR2 from the germline V gene are MNHEY and SMNVEV (reference sequence). The V and J ends lost 1 base and 4 bases, in that order; junction bases with no gene match: 4. DNA of the CDR3: TGTGCCAGCAGTTTATATGGACAGGGGAGCACCGGGGAGCTGTTTTTT. This sequence encodes CASSLYGQGSTGELFF.

The chain links TRBV4-3 to TRBJ1-1, with 12 bases identical to TRBD1. The CDR3 is made up of 16 amino acids. Per the germline V gene, CDR1 is LGHNA and CDR2 is YSLEER. V trimming: 4 bases; J trimming: 4 bases; junction bases outside the gene matches: 7. The CDR3 here is CASSRGTGGFGTEAFF. CDR3 nucleotide sequence: TGCGCCAGCAGCCGCGGGACAGGGGGCTTCGGCACTGAAGCTTTCTTT.

This clonotype was recorded at least ten times. The chain uses TRBV4-2 and TRBJ2-1; TRBD2 matches at 8 bases. The J segment lost 9 bases and the V segment lost 1 base, leaving 5 bases of the junction unmatched. The CDR3 is made up of 14 amino acids. Germline-derived CDR1 and CDR2 are LGHNA and YNFKEQ. The DNA for the CDR3 is TGTGCCAGCAGCCAAGCGGGGGGGGCCCGTGAGCAGTTCTTC. As protein: CASSQAGGAREQFF.

There are many counts of this clonotype. The rearrangement uses TRBV20-1 and TRBJ1-4; the D gene is possibly TRBD1 (5 bases). V lost 6 bases to trimming and J lost 8 bases, with 16 bases between them. The germline V gene has CDR1 DFQATT and CDR2 SNEGSKA (reference sequence). This CDR3 is 13 amino acids long. CDR3 in amino acids: CSASPRVEEKLFF. CDR3 bases: TGCAGTGCGAGCCCCAGGGTGGAGGAAAAACTGTTTTTT.

This clonotype was detected ten times or more. This chain links TRBV6-1 with TRBJ1-5; no definite D call. CDR3 size: 15 residues. Germline CDR1 reads MNHNS; CDR2 reads SASEGT. The germline V and J ends were trimmed by 6 bases and 3 bases, with 15 bases remaining between them. The CDR3 here is CASRPGWEFNQPQHF. The CDR3 DNA is TGTGCCAGCAGACCGGGATGGGAGTTCAATCAGCCCCAGCATTTT.

CDR3 residues: CASKMERLANTGELFF. The CDR3 DNA is TGTGCCAGCAAGATGGAGCGCCTTGCGAACACCGGGGAGCTGTTTTTT. The genes are TRBV6-1 and TRBJ2-2, with D unclear. Germline CDR1 MNHNS, CDR2 SASEGT. This CDR3 has 16 amino acids. Trimming removed 7 bases from V and 0 bases from J, with 15 bases in between.

This clonotype was recorded a few times. The chain has TRBV29-1 and TRBJ2-5; 7 bases are shared with TRBD2. Per the germline V gene, CDR1 is SQVTM and CDR2 is ANQGSEA. V shed 7 bases, J shed 2 bases, and the junction held 4 bases outside the gene matches. This CDR3 is 12 amino acids long. As DNA, the CDR3 is TGCAGCGCATGGGGGGGACAAGAGACCCAGTACTTC. This gives the protein CSAWGGQETQYF.

V is TRBV5-1 and J is TRBJ2-5; no definite D call. V was pared by 3 bases and J by 3 bases, with 6 bases between. CDR3 length: 12 residues. Germline V gene lookup returns CDR1 SGHRS and CDR2 YFSETQ. CDR3 nucleotides: TGCGCCAGCAGCTCCCAGAAAGAGACCCAGTACTTC. Encoded protein: CASSSQKETQYF. Full variable domain (outside the CDR3, taken from reference TRBV5-1 and TRBJ2-5): KAGVTQTPRYLIKTRGQQVTLSCSPISGHRSVSWYQQTPGQGLQFLFEYFSETQRNKGNFPGRFSGRQFSNSRSEMNVSTLELGDSALYLCASSSQKETQYFGPGTRLLVL.

This clonotype was picked up a small number of times. The chain carries TRBV20-1 and TRBJ2-7; D not certain. The CDR3 spans 11 residues. Germline values: CDR1 DFQATT, CDR2 SNEGSKA (reference sequence). Trimming left V 6 bases short and J 3 bases short, with 9 bases between. The DNA for the CDR3 is TGCAGTGCCATAACGCTCTACGAGCAGTACTTC. It yields the protein CSAITLYEQYF.

This clonotype has only a few counts. The rearrangement joins TRBV6-6 to TRBJ1-1; D is unresolved. Per germline, CDR1 MNHNY and CDR2 SVGAGI (reference sequence). The V end lost 11 bases, the J end lost 6 bases, and 13 bases lay between the germline ends. The CDR3 runs 11 residues. In nucleotides, the CDR3 is TGTGCCGTAGGTAGCGGGGCTGAAGCTTTCTTT. The encoded protein is CAVGSGAEAFF.

This clonotype showed up just a few times. V gene TRBV28 combines with J gene TRBJ2-5; D gene ambiguous. V was cut by 11 bases and J by 1 base, with 11 bases left in between. The CDR3 spans 12 residues. CDR1 and CDR2 (germline): MDHEN, SYDVKM. The CDR3, as DNA: TGTGCCGCCGGCCATTTCCAAGAGACCCAGTACTTC. Its translation is CAAGHFQETQYF.

In its sample, this clonotype was seen many times. The chain carries TRBV20-1 and TRBJ2-3; no reliable D call. This CDR3 is 14 amino acids long. Germline loops: CDR1 DFQATT, CDR2 SNEGSKA (reference sequence). V lost 1 base to trimming and J lost 1 base, with 9 bases between them. The CDR3 reads CSARGPFRTDTQYF. CDR3 DNA sequence: TGCAGTGCTAGAGGGCCTTTTCGCACAGATACGCAGTATTTT.

The chain recombines TRBV7-8 with TRBJ1-6; TRBD1 agrees at 9 bases. The germline V gene encodes CDR1 SGHVS and CDR2 FQNEAQ. The CDR3 extends over 18 amino acids. V trimming: 0 bases; J trimming: 7 bases; junction bases outside the gene matches: 10. CDR3 region: CASSLARTGQGINSPLHF. In DNA form, the CDR3 reads TGTGCCAGCAGCTTAGCAAGGACGGGACAGGGAATAAATTCACCCCTCCACTTT.

This clonotype was seen at least ten times. This chain connects TRBV12-3 or TRBV12-4 to TRBJ2-7, with D tentatively TRBD2 (6 bases). Trimming took off 5 bases at V and 4 bases at J, with 15 bases between the two ends. The CDR3 extends over 14 amino acids. This CDR3 is CASSPGGIMYEQYF. Here the CDR3 DNA reads TGTGCCAGCAGTCCAGGAGGGATAATGTACGAGCAGTACTTC.

This rearrangement joins TRBV4-2 to TRBJ1-1; no reliable D call. CDR1 and CDR2 from the germline V gene are LGHNA and YNFKEQ. The length of the CDR3 is 16 residues. Trimming left V 0 bases short and J 2 bases short, with 13 bases between. CDR3 protein: CASSQDPAVLNTEAFF. Written as DNA, the CDR3 is TGTGCCAGCAGCCAAGATCCGGCAGTATTAAACACTGAAGCTTTCTTT.

The chain links TRBV29-1 to TRBJ2-1, with D maybe TRBD2 (6 bases). The V and J ends lost 5 bases and 7 bases respectively, with 21 bases between them. The CDR3 consists of 15 residues. Germline loops: CDR1 SQVTM, CDR2 ANQGSEA. CDR3 protein: CSVYYRELLGNEQFF. CDR3 DNA sequence: TGCAGCGTTTATTACCGGGAGCTGCTAGGAAATGAGCAGTTCTTC.